The source of this T cell receptor (beta chain) is a study of T cell responses to AZD1222 COVID-19 vaccine. Points from the study as a whole: In a largely white British group with more females than males, clonal diversity was possibly underestimated. CD4 TCRs associated with vaccination spanned spike, dominating at 160-218 and 743-854. Baseline seropositives among AZD1222 recipients totaled only 5 to 7.

Germline V gene lookup returns CDR1 SEHNR and CDR2 FQNEAQ (reference sequence). The CDR3 has 16 amino acids. V was cut by 1 base and J by 3 bases, with 13 bases left in between. In regard to this clone: Antigen specificity is unknown.

Sequenced by immunoSEQ multiplex PCR; TCRdb stores in-frame clones only, minus some. The sample records roughly 190,000 clones, almost 95% being singletons. The TCR comes from an adult in good health. The J gene is TRBJ1-5, the V gene TRBV7-9; weak D call: TRBD1 (6 bases). The material was peripheral blood, obtained on day 0 of AZD1222 vaccination. In nucleotides, the CDR3 is TGTGCCAGCAGCTTAGATCCCGGGGGGCCCAATCAGCCCCAGCATTTT. Translated, it gives CASSLDPGGPNQPQHF.